Following are 26 T cell receptor beta chains from one sample sequenced in a study of human T cells and chemical hapten exposure. MiXCR, run by TCRdb on the RACE reads, gives a single entry per CDR3 protein. The table shows 45,000 to 70,000 distinct CDR3 sequences, with 9.3% occurring only once. The time point denotes: patch test 1, 2 weeks after DPC sensitization. Treatment specified: therapeutic diphenylcyclopropenone sensitization with weekly scalp DPC. Sequenced material: whole blood, taken in connection with sensitization to the hapten diphenylcyclopropenone (DPC). The receptors were sampled from a woman aged 40 to 55 with alopecia areata. Some clones in this sample may be carry-over from other donors' samples.

This clonotype was seen a handful of times. The chain is built from TRBV5-1 and TRBJ2-7; possibly TRBD2 for D (8 bases). Germline CDR1 and CDR2: SGHRS and YFSETQ. This CDR3 has 15 residues. V lost 4 bases and J lost 0, with 14 bases in between. Here the CDR3 DNA reads TGCGCCAGCAGCCGGGAGGGGGCATCCTCCTACGAGCAGTACTTC. Its protein is CASSREGASSYEQYF.

The chain couples TRBV2 to TRBJ2-3, with unresolved D. The CDR3 length is 17 residues. CDR1 SNHLY and CDR2 FYNNEI come from the germline V gene. Trimming shortened V by 6 bases and J by 5 bases, and 24 bases separated the two germline ends. The CDR3 DNA reads TGTGCCAGCAGCCATGGACCGGCTGGTTTGCATGGAGATACGCAGTATTTT. As protein: CASSHGPAGLHGDTQYF.

The table lists this clonotype with a count of one. This chain joins TRBV9 and TRBJ2-5; D perhaps matches TRBD2 (5 bases). The CDR3 is 14 residues long. V lost 5 bases and J 5 bases, leaving 16 bases between the germline ends. CDR1 is SGDLS, CDR2 YYNGEE, per germline. The CDR3 loop reads CASSADYGGETQYF. The CDR3 DNA reads TGTGCCAGCAGTGCAGACTATGGCGGGGAGACCCAGTACTTC.

This clonotype was seen only a few times. The CDR3 nucleotides are TGCGCCAGCAGCCCGGTGGCCAGGGCTAACTACGAGCAGTACTTC. It translates to CASSPVARANYEQYF. The V gene is TRBV5-1, the J gene TRBJ2-7; possible D gene TRBD1, 5 bases. The germline gives CDR1 SGHRS, CDR2 YFSETQ. This CDR3 has 15 residues. The V end was cut by 4 bases, the J end by 3 bases, with 17 bases between.

The chain links TRBV5-1 to TRBJ2-3, with D perhaps TRBD2 (6 bases). The CDR3 totals 12 residues. Trimming stripped 2 bases from V and 9 bases from J, with 10 bases between. In germline, CDR1 is SGHRS, CDR2 YFSETQ. CDR3 DNA: TGCGCCAGCAGCTTCCCGAGCGGGACGCAGTATTTT. Translated, it gives CASSFPSGTQYF. The full variable domain, with the rest looked up from reference TRBV5-1 and TRBJ2-3, is KAGVTQTPRYLIKTRGQQVTLSCSPISGHRSVSWYQQTPGQGLQFLFEYFSETQRNKGNFPGRFSGRQFSNSRSEMNVSTLELGDSALYLCASSFPSGTQYFGPGTRLTVL.

With regard to this clonotype: Just one base apart from a much larger clone, this may be a read error. The J gene is TRBJ1-1, the V gene TRBV3-1, with D possibly TRBD1 on 6 matching bases. CDR1 and CDR2 (germline): LGHDT, YNNKEL (reference sequence). Trimming removed 4 bases from V and 10 bases from J, with 16 bases in between. This CDR3 comprises 13 residues. The CDR3 nucleotides read TGTGCCAGCAGCCGCGAGGGGGTGGCACTAGCTTTCTTT. Amino acid sequence: CASSREGVALAFF.

This clonotype occurred many times. This sequence joins TRBV5-6 and TRBJ1-3; D not resolved. V shed 0 bases and J shed 4 bases, with 8 bases lying between them. There are 14 residues in the CDR3. Germline CDR1 and CDR2: SGHDT and YYEEEE. The CDR3 DNA reads as TGTGCCAGCAGCTTGGGTCCTGGCGGAAACACCATATATTTT. Encoded protein: CASSLGPGGNTIYF.

The table lists this clonotype with many counts. The V gene is TRBV7-9, the J gene TRBJ1-2; 7 bases line up with TRBD1. Germline-derived CDR1 and CDR2 are SEHNR and FQNEAQ (reference sequence). This CDR3 comprises 16 residues. Losses at the gene ends were 1 base for V and 7 bases for J; bases not matched to a gene: 12. CDR3 coding DNA: TGTGCCAGCAGCTTAGGCGTAGACAGGGAAGCCTTTGGCTACACCTTC. Translated, it gives CASSLGVDREAFGYTF. Together with reference TRBV7-9 and TRBJ1-2, the CDR3 gives the full variable domain: DTGVSQNPRHKITKRGQNVTFRCDPISEHNRLYWYRQTLGQGPEFLTYFQNEAQLEKSRLLSDRFSAERPKGSFSTLEIQRTEQGDSAMYLCASSLGVDREAFGYTFGSGTRLTVV.

This clonotype was seen repeatedly, ten times or more. This chain links TRBV15 with TRBJ1-3; unclear D gene. From germline, CDR1 is LNHNV and CDR2 YYDKDF (reference sequence). This CDR3 comprises 19 residues. The V end lost 2 bases, the J end lost 0 bases, and 20 bases lay between the germline ends. CDR3 sequence (DNA): TGTGCCACCAGCAGATCCCTGGACTCCCTGTTGAGCTCTGGAAACACCATATATTTT. Residues: CATSRSLDSLLSSGNTIYF.

The table lists this clonotype with many counts. The genes are TRBV7-6 and TRBJ2-7; 7 bases are a match to TRBD2. The CDR3 loop spans 12 amino acids. V dropped 5 bases and J dropped 3; count of bases not matched to a gene: 1. The germline V gene encodes CDR1 SGHVS and CDR2 FNYEAQ. Written as DNA, the CDR3 is TGTGCCAGCAGCCCGGGGGGCTACGAGCAGTACTTC. Amino acid sequence: CASSPGGYEQYF.

This clonotype was detected only a few times. The chain employs TRBV20-1 and TRBJ2-7; perhaps D is TRBD1 or TRBD2 (5 bases each). Deletions cut 0 bases from V and 2 bases from J, with 14 bases between. The CDR3 loop spans 15 amino acids. CDR1 and CDR2 from the germline V gene are DFQATT and SNEGSKA (reference sequence). CDR3 amino acids: CSARDLGTAPYEQYF. For the CDR3, the DNA is TGCAGTGCTAGAGATTTGGGGACGGCTCCCTACGAGCAGTACTTC.

The V gene is TRBV6-5, the J gene TRBJ2-3; 12 bases agree with TRBD2. V lost 8 bases to trimming and J lost 1 base; unmatched junction nucleotides: 4. The CDR3 loop spans 15 amino acids. Germline V CDR1 and CDR2: MNHEY, SVGAGI. DNA for the CDR3: TGTGCCAGCGGAAGGACTAGCGGGGGCACAGATACGCAGTATTTT. Residues: CASGRTSGGTDTQYF.

This clonotype was counted ten times or more. The chain uses TRBV18 and TRBJ2-5; D is possibly TRBD1 (5 bases). The V and J ends lost 2 bases and 3 bases respectively, with 10 bases between them. This CDR3 is 14 amino acids long. From germline, CDR1 is KGHSH and CDR2 LQKENI. In nucleotides, the CDR3 is TGTGCCAGCTCACCATCGAAGGGGAAAGAGACCCAGTACTTC. It codes for CASSPSKGKETQYF.

There are a few counts of this clonotype. This chain uses TRBV5-1 with TRBJ1-2; 9 bases agree with TRBD1. Germline-derived CDR1 and CDR2 are SGHRS and YFSETQ. The J segment lost 6 bases and the V segment lost 5 bases, leaving 2 bases of the junction unmatched. The CDR3 length is 12 residues. CDR3 loop: CASRGQGDGYTF. The CDR3 region has the DNA TGCGCCAGCAGGGGACAGGGAGATGGCTACACCTTC.

This clonotype was seen a handful of times. The chain uses TRBV10-3 and TRBJ2-5; maybe TRBD1 (6 bases). CDR1 is ENHRY, CDR2 SYGVKD, per germline. V was pared by 0 bases and J by 2 bases, with 13 bases between. CDR3 length: 16 amino acids. The chain's CDR3 is CAISESKQGRQETQYF. Written as DNA, the CDR3 is TGTGCCATCAGTGAGTCCAAACAGGGACGGCAAGAGACCCAGTACTTC.

This clonotype was picked up many times. V gene TRBV7-6 combines with J gene TRBJ2-7; no clear D. The CDR3 totals 14 residues. Looked up from germline, CDR1 is SGHVS and CDR2 is FNYEAQ. V was cut by 2 bases and J by 4 bases, with 12 bases left in between. CDR3 DNA sequence: TGTGCCAGCAGCTTAATGGTCGATTCTTACGAGCAGTACTTC. It codes for CASSLMVDSYEQYF.

This clonotype was seen many times. The J gene is TRBJ1-5, the V gene TRBV6-2 or TRBV6-3; weak D call: TRBD1 (5 bases). The germline V and J ends were trimmed by 3 bases and 1 base, with 16 bases remaining between them. This CDR3 region has 17 residues. CDR1 is MNHEY and CDR2 is SVGEGT in the germline V gene. CDR3 loop: CASSYRWGGGSNQPQHF. DNA for the CDR3: TGTGCCAGCAGTTATAGGTGGGGCGGAGGAAGCAATCAGCCCCAGCATTTT.

This clonotype was observed a handful of times. A read error is possible here, since a much larger clone lies one base away. This chain's CDR3 is CASISTGNAFF. CDR3 in DNA: TGTGCCAGCATCTCGACAGGGAACGCTTTCTTT. J is TRBJ1-1 and V is TRBV12-3 or TRBV12-4, with 7 bases matching TRBD1. Unmatched junction bases numbered 7, after V lost 7 bases and J lost 11 bases. This CDR3 is 11 amino acids long.

This clonotype was picked up many times. The V call is TRBV20-1, the J call TRBJ1-5; 8 bases agree with TRBD1. V was pared by 0 bases and J by 7 bases, with 8 bases of the junction left unmatched. Germline values: CDR1 DFQATT, CDR2 SNEGSKA (reference sequence). The CDR3 is 15 residues long. The CDR3 region is CSARDLQGARQPQHF. The CDR3 nucleotides read TGCAGTGCTAGAGATCTGCAGGGGGCTCGGCAGCCCCAGCATTTT.

This clonotype was seen at least ten times. This CDR3 reads CASSLGSVSTGELFF. The CDR3 DNA sequence: TGTGCCAGCAGCTTAGGTAGCGTAAGCACCGGGGAGCTGTTTTTT. The J gene is TRBJ2-2, the V gene TRBV7-2; weak D call: TRBD2 (5 bases). Trimming removed 1 base from V and 4 bases from J, with 10 bases in between. The CDR3 is 15 residues long. Germline CDR1 is SGHTA and CDR2 is FQGNSA.

At least ten counts were recorded for this clonotype. The gene calls are TRBV18 and TRBJ1-5; unclear D gene. Germline CDR1 and CDR2: KGHSH and LQKENI. Between the trimmed V and J ends, which lost 4 bases and 3 bases, there was a span of 10 bases. There are 14 residues in the CDR3. The CDR3 loop reads CASSRRSDNQPQHF. The CDR3 DNA reads TGTGCCAGCTCACGTAGGAGTGACAATCAGCCCCAGCATTTT.

This clonotype was found many times. In nucleotides, the CDR3 is TGCAGTGCTAGTGGGGGGCGCACCGGGGAGCTGTTTTTT. Residues: CSASGGRTGELFF. The chain has TRBV20-1 and TRBJ2-2; D tentatively reads TRBD1 or TRBD2 (6 bases each). CDR1 is DFQATT and CDR2 is SNEGSKA in the germline V gene (reference sequence). Trimming left V 3 bases short and J 4 bases short, with 9 bases between. CDR3 size: 13 residues.

This clonotype was observed a handful of times. The chain carries TRBV20-1 and TRBJ2-3; unclear D gene. Germline V gene data show CDR1 as DFQATT and CDR2 as SNEGSKA (reference sequence). The germline V and J ends were trimmed by 1 base and 5 bases, with 10 bases remaining between them. The CDR3 loop spans 13 amino acids. The DNA of the CDR3 is TGCAGTGCTAGAGGCCGAGTGGTAGATACGCAGTATTTT. Translating gives CSARGRVVDTQYF.

The table lists this clonotype with many counts. The V and J genes are TRBV20-1 and TRBJ1-5; D is undetermined. Trimming pared 3 bases from V and 2 bases from J, leaving 5 bases between. Germline assignment: CDR1 DFQATT and CDR2 SNEGSKA (reference sequence). The CDR3 loop spans 12 amino acids. The CDR3 spells CSASLGNQPQHF. The DNA of the CDR3 is TGCAGTGCTAGCCTCGGCAATCAGCCCCAGCATTTT.

This clonotype has more than one count but fewer than ten. This rearrangement joins TRBV27 to TRBJ2-4; tentatively, D is TRBD1 (6 bases). The CDR3 extends over 15 amino acids. V lost 6 bases to trimming and J lost 9 bases, with 21 bases between them. CDR1 and CDR2 from the germline V gene are MNHEY and SMNVEV (reference sequence). The CDR3 here is CASSIQGGRQIIQYF. In DNA form, the CDR3 reads TGTGCCAGCAGCATTCAAGGGGGTAGACAGATCATTCAGTACTTC.

This clonotype was found many times. The J gene is TRBJ1-1, the V gene TRBV6-6; unclear D gene. Germline V lookup: CDR1 MNHNY, CDR2 SVGAGI (reference sequence). Trimming left V 7 bases short and J 0 bases short, with 12 bases between. The CDR3 consists of 14 residues. For the CDR3, the DNA is TGTGCCAGCACATACGGGCAGATGAACACTGAAGCTTTCTTT. It codes for CASTYGQMNTEAFF.